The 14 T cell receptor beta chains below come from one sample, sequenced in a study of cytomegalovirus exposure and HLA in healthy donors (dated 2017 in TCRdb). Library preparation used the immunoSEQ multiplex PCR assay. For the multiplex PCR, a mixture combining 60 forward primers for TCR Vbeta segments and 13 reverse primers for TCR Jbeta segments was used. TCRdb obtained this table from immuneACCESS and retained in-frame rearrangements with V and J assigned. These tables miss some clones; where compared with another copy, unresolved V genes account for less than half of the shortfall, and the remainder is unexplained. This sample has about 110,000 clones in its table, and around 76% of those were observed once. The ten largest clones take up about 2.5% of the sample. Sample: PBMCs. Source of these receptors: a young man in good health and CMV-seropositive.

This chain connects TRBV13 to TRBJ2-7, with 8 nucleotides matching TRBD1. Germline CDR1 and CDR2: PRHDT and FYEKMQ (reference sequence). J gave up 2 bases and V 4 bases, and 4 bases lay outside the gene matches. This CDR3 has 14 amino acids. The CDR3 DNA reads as TGTGCCAGCAGCTCCGGGACAGGAACCTACGAGCAGTACTTC. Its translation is CASSSGTGTYEQYF. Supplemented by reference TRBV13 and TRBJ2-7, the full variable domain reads AAGVIQSPRHLIKEKRETATLKCYPIPRHDTVYWYQQGPGQDPQFLISFYEKMQSDKGSIPDRFSAQQFSDYHSELNMSSLELGDSALYFCASSSGTGTYEQYFGPGTRLTVT.

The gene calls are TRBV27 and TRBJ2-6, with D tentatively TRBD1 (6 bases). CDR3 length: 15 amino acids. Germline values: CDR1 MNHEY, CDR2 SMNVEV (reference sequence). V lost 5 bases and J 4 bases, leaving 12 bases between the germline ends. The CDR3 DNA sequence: TGTGCCAGCAGTAACACAGGGACCGGGGCCAACGTCCTGACTTTC. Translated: CASSNTGTGANVLTF.

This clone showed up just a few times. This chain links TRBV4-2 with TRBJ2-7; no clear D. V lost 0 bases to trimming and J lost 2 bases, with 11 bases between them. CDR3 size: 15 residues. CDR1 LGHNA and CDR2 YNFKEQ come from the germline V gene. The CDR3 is CASSQDPLRTYEQYF. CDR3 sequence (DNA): TGTGCCAGCAGCCAAGATCCGCTAAGAACCTACGAGCAGTACTTC.

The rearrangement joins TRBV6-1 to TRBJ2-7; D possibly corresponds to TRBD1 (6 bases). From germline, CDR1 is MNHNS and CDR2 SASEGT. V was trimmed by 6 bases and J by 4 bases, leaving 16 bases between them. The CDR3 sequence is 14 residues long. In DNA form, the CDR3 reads TGTGCCAGCAGGGTTTCGGACAGTCTTTACGAGCAGTACTTC. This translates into CASRVSDSLYEQYF.

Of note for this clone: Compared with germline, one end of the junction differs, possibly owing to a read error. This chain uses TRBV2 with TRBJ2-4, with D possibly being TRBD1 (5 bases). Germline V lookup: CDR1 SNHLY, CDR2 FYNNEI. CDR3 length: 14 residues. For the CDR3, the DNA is TGTGCCAGCACTGCAGGGTTGGCCAAAAACAGTCAGTACTTC. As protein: CASTAGLAKNSQYF.

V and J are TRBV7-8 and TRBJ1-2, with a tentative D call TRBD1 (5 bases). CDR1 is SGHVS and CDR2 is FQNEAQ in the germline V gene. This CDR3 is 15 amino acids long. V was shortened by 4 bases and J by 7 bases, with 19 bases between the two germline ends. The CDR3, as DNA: TGTGCCAGCAGCTCCCAGACCAGGGTTCGCGGTGGCTACACCTTC. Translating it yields CASSSQTRVRGGYTF.

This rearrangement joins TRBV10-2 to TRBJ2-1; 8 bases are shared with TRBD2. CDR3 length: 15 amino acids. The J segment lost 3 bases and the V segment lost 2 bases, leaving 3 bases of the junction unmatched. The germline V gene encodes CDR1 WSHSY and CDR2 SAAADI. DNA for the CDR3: TGCGCCAGCAGTGAGACTAGCGGACTCTACAATGAGCAGTTCTTC. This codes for CASSETSGLYNEQFF.

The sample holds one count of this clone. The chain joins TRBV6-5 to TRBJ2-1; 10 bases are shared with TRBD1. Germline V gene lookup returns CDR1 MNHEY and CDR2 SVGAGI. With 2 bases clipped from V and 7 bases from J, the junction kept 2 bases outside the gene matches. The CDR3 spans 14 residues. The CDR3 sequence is CASSYGQGGNEQFF. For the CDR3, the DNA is TGTGCCAGCAGTTACGGACAGGGGGGTAATGAGCAGTTCTTC.

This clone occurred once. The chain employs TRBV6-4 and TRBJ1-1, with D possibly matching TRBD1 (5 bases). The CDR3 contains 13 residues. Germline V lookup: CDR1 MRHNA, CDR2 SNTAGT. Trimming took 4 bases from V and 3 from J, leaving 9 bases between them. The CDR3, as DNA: TGTGCCAGCAGTGCGGTAGGGGACACTGAAGCTTTCTTT. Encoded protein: CASSAVGDTEAFF.

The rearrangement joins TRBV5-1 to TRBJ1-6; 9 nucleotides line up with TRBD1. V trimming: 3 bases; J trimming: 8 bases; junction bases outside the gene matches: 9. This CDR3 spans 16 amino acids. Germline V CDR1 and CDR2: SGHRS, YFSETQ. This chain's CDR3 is CASSSLPRDRDSPLHF. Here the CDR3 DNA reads TGCGCCAGCAGCTCCTTACCCCGGGACAGGGATTCACCCCTCCACTTT.

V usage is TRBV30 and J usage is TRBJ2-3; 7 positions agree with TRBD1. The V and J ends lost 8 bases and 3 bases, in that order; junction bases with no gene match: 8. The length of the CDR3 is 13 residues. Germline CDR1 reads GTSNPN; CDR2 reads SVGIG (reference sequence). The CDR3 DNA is TGTGCCACCTCAGGGGGTGATACAGATACGCAGTATTTT. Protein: CATSGGDTDTQYF.

CDR3 sequence (DNA): TGCGCCAGCGGCAACTCTGGAAACACCATATATTTT. This encodes CASGNSGNTIYF. This chain uses TRBV5-1 with TRBJ1-3; D unclear. The CDR3 contains 12 residues. Germline V gives CDR1 SGHRS, CDR2 YFSETQ. With 7 bases removed from V and 0 bases from J, the gap between germline ends came to 5 bases.

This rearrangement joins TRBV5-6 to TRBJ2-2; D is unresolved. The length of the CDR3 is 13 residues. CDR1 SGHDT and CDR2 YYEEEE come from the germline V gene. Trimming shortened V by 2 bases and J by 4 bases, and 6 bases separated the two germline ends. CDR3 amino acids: CASSFSSTGELFF. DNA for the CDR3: TGTGCCAGCAGCTTTTCGAGCACCGGGGAGCTGTTTTTT.

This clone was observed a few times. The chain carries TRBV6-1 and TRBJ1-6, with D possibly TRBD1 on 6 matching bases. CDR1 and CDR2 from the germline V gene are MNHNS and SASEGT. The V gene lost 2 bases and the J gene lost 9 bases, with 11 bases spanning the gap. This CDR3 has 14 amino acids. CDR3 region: CASSEWRGLSPLHF. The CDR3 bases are TGTGCCAGCAGTGAATGGCGGGGGCTTTCACCCCTCCACTTT.